This T cell receptor (beta chain) was identified in a study of sequential checkpoint blockade in melanoma. TCRdb's copy holds only in-frame clones and misses some; the assay was immunoSEQ multiplex PCR. Of 12,000 to 15,000 clones in the sample, around 69% were seen once. This sample's treatment: randomized to nivolumab then ipilimumab (arm A) or the reverse (arm B). Live CD3+CD8+ CD19− CD56− cells were sorted from PBMCs. Germline loops: CDR1 SSHAT, CDR2 FNYEAQ (reference sequence). There are 15 residues in the CDR3. About this clone itself: A junction boundary mismatches the germline segment, possibly from a read error.

The gene calls are TRBV7-7 and TRBJ2-3; maybe TRBD2 (7 bases). Sequences were derived from CD8+ T cells sorted from blood (inferred from file names), sampled from a patient given nivolumab and ipilimumab in sequence. The TCR sequence derives from a human donor with melanoma. CDR3 amino acids: CASSYGAGATDTQYF. As DNA, the CDR3 is TGTGCTAGCAGCTACGGCGCGGGGGCCACAGATACGCAGTATTTT.